This TCR beta chain derives from a study of Ad26.COV2.S vaccination and SARS-CoV-2 variants. The CDR3 totals 12 residues. CDR1 MNHEY and CDR2 SVGEGT come from the germline V gene. Trimming took 5 bases from V and 6 from J, leaving 9 bases between them. Indicated treatment: roughly 18 received Ad26.COV2.S at low or high dose, single or two shots; 5 received placebo; per-sample allocation not given. Repertoires come from day 63 after the first vaccine or placebo injection. The data were produced by immunoSEQ multiplex PCR, yet TCRdb's version contains in-frame clones alone and is incomplete. In the table there are about 350,000 clones, 88% of which are singletons.

This clonotype was sampled from a person aged 18-60 years who received the Ad26.COV2.S COVID-19 vaccine or a placebo. The sequencing here drew on peripheral blood, taken in a trial of Ad26.COV2.S vaccine versus placebo. The chain couples TRBV6-2 or TRBV6-3 to TRBJ2-3; no clear D gene. This CDR3 reads CASSRGVDTQYF. The CDR3 DNA reads TGTGCCAGCAGTCGCGGTGTGGATACGCAGTATTTT.